These T cell receptor beta chains were read from a single sample in a study of CD8+ T cells in alopecia areata. TCRdb's copy holds only in-frame clones and misses some; the assay was immunoSEQ multiplex PCR. The sample includes more than 200,000 clones, 40% to 55% of them seen just once. The sequenced sample was CD4+ T cells sorted from blood, obtained at roughly week 36, from a patient treated with tofacitinib. The receptors here all came from a human donor with alopecia areata. CDR3s include the opening cysteine and the closing phenylalanine or tryptophan.

j_gene	len	v_gene	CDR3aa
TRBJ2-5	13	TRBV18	CASSARGGETQYF
TRBJ1-2	17	TRBV5-6	CASSPTRAGLLSGGYTF
TRBJ1-4	14	TRBV6-5	CASSYSSLGEKLFF
TRBJ1-2	14	TRBV28	CASSSGQENYGYTF
TRBJ1-1	16	TRBV7-8	CASSLWGRGMNTEAFF
TRBJ2-1	14	TRBV28	CASSFSSTYNEQFF
TRBJ2-7	12	TRBV7-9	CASSRTNYEQYF
TRBJ1-2	18	TRBV18	CASSPPPGTGPRPYGYTF
TRBJ1-2	14	TRBV29-1	CSVEGGQGNYGYTF
TRBJ2-1	15	TRBV2	CASRSPGQGIYEQFF
TRBJ1-1	12	TRBV29-1	CSAEGLVTEAFF
TRBJ2-7	16	TRBV6-5	CASSYSGTSGSYEQYF
TRBJ1-2	14	TRBV4-1	CASSQGGGPHGYTF
TRBJ1-1	12	TRBV5-6	CASSPGPGEAFF
TRBJ1-4	13	TRBV30	CAFYATTNEKLFF
TRBJ2-4	14	TRBV9	CASSVDLAKNIQYF
TRBJ2-7	13	TRBV4-1	CASSRTSAYEQYF
TRBJ2-7	10	TRBV7-2	CAPPPSEQYF
TRBJ1-5	14	TRBV6-5	CASSTLGSNQPQHF
TRBJ2-5	14	TRBV30	CAWSGAGSQETQYF
TRBJ1-2	12	TRBV30	CAWSVGDYGYTF
TRBJ2-3	13	TRBV25-1	CASSEYEADTQYF
TRBJ2-5	10	TRBV20-1	CSVAGETQYF
TRBJ2-3	15	TRBV2	CASSQDRRGTDTQYF
TRBJ2-2	13	TRBV5-1	CASSPGLNGELFF
TRBJ2-1	18	TRBV4-3	CASSQEKVQREGDNEQFF
TRBJ2-1	13	TRBV11-2	CASSLVQTNEQFF